This TCR beta chain was documented in a study of T cells in Graves' hyperthyroidism and ophthalmopathy. Study findings and constraints: In blood, most of the thyroid clonotypes expanded above 0.001 were also present.

Germline values: CDR1 SGHTA, CDR2 FQGTGA. The V gene lost 2 bases and the J gene lost 2 bases, with 12 bases spanning the gap. The CDR3 spans 15 residues. This clonotype was detected many times. What it binds is unknown. An absence of ophthalmopathy progression within 18 months meant stable Graves' hyperthyroidism. Subjects aged 18 to 65 presented with newly diagnosed hyperthyroidism of less than 2 months' duration. TCR beta CDR3 regions were amplified from RNA. Carried out on the TCR CDR3, a first-round RT-PCR used the HTBI primer set. TCRdb called the multiplex PCR reads again in MiXCR, with one record for every CDR3 protein. Of 480,000 or so distinct CDR3 sequences listed, 13% to 15% are singletons.

Sequenced: blood. The sequence was obtained from a woman younger than 35 with Graves' hyperthyroidism. The chain joins TRBV7-3 to TRBJ1-2; possibly TRBD1 for D (6 bases). CDR3 sequence: CASSLDPDRNYGYTF. CDR3 bases: TGTGCCAGCAGCTTAGATCCAGACAGGAACTATGGCTACACCTTC.